Below, 23 T cell receptor beta chains from the same sample are listed, as sequenced in a study of control samples from healthy donors and cancer patients. Profiling relied on immunoSEQ multiplex PCR, and the TCRdb table lists in-frame clones only, not all of them. The table includes more than 140,000 clones, 85% to 95% detected once. Sequenced: blood. The receptors stem from a man in his forties or fifties in good health.

This clone was seen a single time. The sample contains more than one DNA sequence encoding this CDR3. V gene TRBV4-1 combines with J gene TRBJ1-1; 10 bases match TRBD1. Germline loops: CDR1 MGHRA, CDR2 YSYEKL. Trimming removed 4 bases from V and 11 bases from J; junction bases left unmatched: 13. The CDR3 totals 15 residues. The CDR3, as DNA: TGCGCCAGCAGCCGACATTCCGGGACAGGGGATGAGGCTTTCTTT. It specifies CASSRHSGTGDEAFF.

The chain is built from TRBV12-3 or TRBV12-4 and TRBJ2-7; D not certain. This CDR3 has 11 amino acids. With 5 bases removed from V and 5 bases from J, the gap between germline ends came to 7 bases. DNA for the CDR3: TGTGCCAGCAGTGTGACCGACGAGCAGTACTTC. Translating it yields CASSVTDEQYF.

This chain uses TRBV6-2 or TRBV6-3 with TRBJ2-3; tentatively, D is TRBD1 or TRBD2 (5 bases each). The CDR3 is 14 amino acids. V lost 2 bases and J lost 6, with 12 bases in between. Germline V gene lookup returns CDR1 MNHEY and CDR2 SVGEGT. The CDR3: CASSYGGSSDTQYF. The CDR3 region has the DNA TGTGCCAGCAGTTACGGGGGTAGCTCCGATACGCAGTATTTT.

This clone appeared once. CDR3 protein: CASSQVLPNTEAFF. DNA for the CDR3: TGTGCCAGCAGCCAAGTTCTTCCGAACACTGAAGCTTTCTTT. This chain links TRBV14 with TRBJ1-1; unclear D gene. Trimming took 1 base from V and 1 from J, leaving 7 bases between them. This CDR3 has 14 amino acids. Germline V gene lookup returns CDR1 SGHDN and CDR2 FVKESK.

Points on this clone: The junction departs from the called germline gene at one end, perhaps through a read error. The chain joins TRBV4-1 to TRBJ2-7; 8 nucleotides align to TRBD2. The CDR3 covers 15 residues. CDR1 and CDR2 (germline): MGHRA, YSYEKL. The CDR3 DNA sequence: TGCGCCAGCAGCCAAAATGCGGGAGGACTGTACGAGCAGCACTTC. Translating it yields CASSQNAGGLYEQHF.

This chain links TRBV27 with TRBJ1-4; the D gene is possibly TRBD1 (5 bases). V was pared by 8 bases and J by 4 bases, with 20 bases between. CDR1 and CDR2 from the germline V gene are MNHEY and SMNVEV (reference sequence). The CDR3 consists of 16 residues. The CDR3 coding sequence is TGTGCCAGCTCGTCTTTACGGGACGGATATAATGAAAAACTGTTTTTT. Its protein product is CASSSLRDGYNEKLFF. Based on the CDR3 plus reference TRBV27 and TRBJ1-4, the full variable domain is EAQVTQNPRYLITVTGKKLTVTCSQNMNHEYMSWYRQDPGLGLRQIYYSMNVEVTDKGDVPEGYKVSRKEKRNFPLILESPSPNQTSLYFCASSSLRDGYNEKLFFGSGTQLSVL.

This clone ranks as medium-sized. The J gene is TRBJ2-7, the V gene TRBV13, with 8 bases matching TRBD1. After removal of 5 bases from V and 6 bases from J, the junction contained 12 bases not matched to a gene. This CDR3 spans 15 amino acids. The germline gives CDR1 PRHDT, CDR2 FYEKMQ (reference sequence). The CDR3 sequence is CASSKKPGGLAEQYF. In nucleotides, the CDR3 is TGTGCCAGCAGCAAAAAGCCAGGGGGCTTAGCCGAGCAGTACTTC.

The chain links TRBV6-5 to TRBJ2-1, with 7 positions matching TRBD1. The ends lost 6 bases at V and 2 bases at J; junction bases unmatched: 7. This CDR3 has 15 residues. The germline V gene has CDR1 MNHEY and CDR2 SVGAGI. The CDR3 loop is CASRTTGIPYNEQFF. CDR3 sequence (DNA): TGTGCCAGCAGAACGACAGGGATTCCCTACAATGAGCAGTTCTTC.

This chain links TRBV4-1 with TRBJ1-1, with D possibly matching TRBD1 (5 bases). The V gene's germline CDR1 is MGHRA and CDR2 YSYEKL. The CDR3 is made up of 17 amino acids. The V end was cut by 1 base, the J end by 0 bases, with 15 bases between. The CDR3 DNA reads as TGCGCCAGCAGCCAAGGCGAGGGACGAAGGATGAACACTGAAGCTTTCTTT. It yields the protein CASSQGEGRRMNTEAFF.

The chain is built from TRBV6-5 and TRBJ1-2; TRBD1 agrees at 11 bases. V was pared by 0 bases and J by 7 bases, with 4 bases of the junction left unmatched. From germline, CDR1 is MNHEY and CDR2 SVGAGI. This CDR3 spans 15 amino acids. The CDR3 region is CASSYSGDRGGGYTF. The CDR3 nucleotides read TGTGCCAGCAGTTACTCTGGGGACAGGGGGGGTGGCTACACCTTC.

The count of this clone is one. The genes are TRBV10-3 and TRBJ2-3; 13 bases agree with TRBD2. This CDR3 region has 16 residues. With V trimmed by 4 bases and J by 5 bases, 6 bases remained unmatched. CDR1 and CDR2 from the germline V gene are ENHRY and SYGVKD. The DNA for the CDR3 is TGTGCCATCAGTGGGACTAGCGGGAGTCTGCAAGATACGCAGTATTTT. Its protein is CAISGTSGSLQDTQYF.

The genes are TRBV27 and TRBJ1-6; no definite D call. Germline CDR1 is MNHEY and CDR2 is SMNVEV (reference sequence). The length of the CDR3 is 12 residues. The V gene lost 2 bases and the J gene lost 7 bases, with 3 bases spanning the gap. This CDR3 reads CASSLINSPLHF. The CDR3 DNA follows: TGTGCCAGCAGTTTAATCAATTCACCCCTCCACTTT.

CDR3 DNA: TGTGCCACCCGGGACAGAAATGAAAAACTGTTTTTT. It yields the protein CATRDRNEKLFF. The chain couples TRBV10-3 to TRBJ1-4; 7 bases are a match to TRBD1. The CDR3 totals 12 residues. Germline V gives CDR1 ENHRY, CDR2 SYGVKD. V shed 10 bases, J shed 5 bases, and the junction held 4 bases outside the gene matches.

The chain recombines TRBV9 with TRBJ1-4; 10 bases line up with TRBD1. Unmatched junction bases numbered 5, after V lost 0 bases and J lost 6 bases. The length of the CDR3 is 16 residues. Per germline, CDR1 SGDLS and CDR2 YYNGEE. CDR3 region: CASSVATGGTDEKLFF. The CDR3 DNA sequence: TGTGCCAGCAGCGTAGCGACAGGGGGCACAGATGAAAAACTGTTTTTT.

The rearrangement uses TRBV2 and TRBJ1-2; 11 nucleotides align to TRBD1. The CDR3 is made up of 14 amino acids. V lost 8 bases and J lost 5; bases outside the gene matches: 7. The germline gives CDR1 SNHLY, CDR2 FYNNEI. DNA of the CDR3: TGTGCCAGCGACCGGGACAGGGGGGAGTATGGCTACACCTTC. It encodes CASDRDRGEYGYTF.

The chain joins TRBV6-5 to TRBJ1-1, with D maybe TRBD1 (5 bases). The V end lost 6 bases, the J end lost 5 bases, and 16 bases lay between the germline ends. CDR1 MNHEY and CDR2 SVGAGI come from the germline V gene. This CDR3 region has 14 residues. CDR3: CASSSPGPRTEAFF. The CDR3 DNA reads TGTGCCAGCAGCTCCCCGGGGCCAAGGACTGAAGCTTTCTTT.

This clone appeared a single time. The chain carries TRBV7-9 and TRBJ2-1, with TRBD2 matching over 7 bases. This CDR3 region has 15 residues. The junction had 6 bases not matched to a gene; V was cut back by 4 bases and J by 3 bases. Looked up from germline, CDR1 is SEHNR and CDR2 is FQNEAQ (reference sequence). CDR3 residues: CASSSRSSGYNEQFF. For the CDR3, the DNA is TGTGCCAGCAGCTCTCGCTCTAGCGGCTACAATGAGCAGTTCTTC.

V and J are TRBV11-1 and TRBJ2-7; TRBD1 or TRBD2 may be the D gene (6 bases each). V was clipped by 1 base and J by 5 bases, with 15 bases between them. The CDR3 has 15 residues. Germline V gene lookup returns CDR1 SGHAT and CDR2 FQDESV (reference sequence). The CDR3, as DNA: TGTGCCAGCAGCTTAGTTACGGGGGCAGGAAACGAGCAGTACTTC. As protein: CASSLVTGAGNEQYF.

V usage is TRBV6-5 and J usage is TRBJ1-5, with a possible D match to TRBD1 (5 bases). The CDR3 has 13 amino acids. Trimming cost V 5 bases and J 2 bases, with 7 bases left between them. CDR1 is MNHEY, CDR2 SVGAGI, per germline. Written as DNA, the CDR3 is TGTGCCAGCAGTAAACAGGGCAATCAGCCCCAGCATTTT. It encodes CASSKQGNQPQHF.

The chain recombines TRBV9 with TRBJ1-5; a possible D gene is TRBD1 (6 bases). The CDR3 spans 15 residues. Trimming removed 4 bases from V and 6 bases from J, with 17 bases in between. The germline CDR1 and CDR2 sequences are SGDLS and YYNGEE. The CDR3 protein is CASSLVGGAGQPQHF. Here the CDR3 DNA reads TGTGCCAGCAGCCTAGTGGGGGGCGCGGGTCAGCCCCAGCATTTT.

The chain uses TRBV7-9 and TRBJ2-2, with D possibly TRBD1 on 5 matching bases. The CDR3 has 15 amino acids. Trimming shortened V by 5 bases and J by 6 bases, and 16 bases separated the two germline ends. Per germline, CDR1 SEHNR and CDR2 FQNEAQ (reference sequence). The chain's CDR3 is CASSVRSTGAGELFF. DNA for the CDR3: TGTGCCAGCAGCGTAAGATCAACAGGTGCCGGGGAGCTGTTTTTT.

The chain carries TRBV11-2 and TRBJ2-3, with TRBD1 matching over 8 bases. There are 14 residues in the CDR3. Germline V gene sequence: CDR1 SGHAT, CDR2 FQNNGV. The V and J ends lost 4 bases and 6 bases, in that order; junction bases with no gene match: 6. Here the CDR3 DNA reads TGTGCCAGCAGCTCGTACAGGGGGTTCGATACGCAGTATTTT. It specifies CASSSYRGFDTQYF.

The chain is built from TRBV27 and TRBJ2-1; D is unresolved. V was trimmed by 0 bases and J by 7 bases, leaving 13 bases between them. The CDR3 extends over 15 amino acids. The V gene's germline CDR1 is MNHEY and CDR2 SMNVEV (reference sequence). The CDR3 DNA reads as TGTGCCAGCAGTTTATCGGCCCGGGCCTGGAATGAGCAGTTCTTC. Protein product: CASSLSARAWNEQFF.